Sequencing of this TCR beta chain was carried out in a study of response to subunit inactivated influenza vaccine. Study-wide points: T cells newly recruited by each seasonal influenza vaccination are few, the authors suggested.

V was trimmed by 3 bases and J by 6 bases, leaving 15 bases between them. Per germline, CDR1 MGHRA and CDR2 YSYEKL. The CDR3 spans 15 residues. Via MiXCR, TCRdb re-called the RT-PCR reads, giving one row per CDR3 protein. The table lists 630,000 or so distinct CDR3 sequences, approximately 15% of them singletons. This clonotype has a handful of counts. Its antigen remains unidentified. The chain links TRBV4-1 to TRBJ2-1, with D perhaps TRBD2 (6 bases). The starting material was PBMCs from blood, obtained roughly 13 days after vaccination. This sequence was found in a man in his fifties or sixties who received an inactivated influenza vaccine. The CDR3 bases are TGCGCCAGCAGCCACCCCCGGGGAGGAGGCAATGAGCAGTTCTTC. Protein: CASSHPRGGGNEQFF.